This is a list of T cell receptor beta chains from one sample in a study of blood T cell repertoires in COVID-19. Method: immunoSEQ multiplex PCR; TCRdb's copy keeps in-frame clones and lacks some. The sample contains roughly 260,000 clones, around 90% of which appear only once. Sequences were obtained from PBMCs or T cells enriched from blood (not recorded which). The receptor source for this set is a woman aged 18-30 years who had recovered from COVID-19. The CDR3 runs from the conserved cysteine through the conserved F or W. The order of the fields is V gene, J gene, clone size, D gene, CDR3 DNA, CDR3 protein. The D gene is left open where the match is weak. Clone size appears in some rows only: once, few, many, or a class for an expanded clone.

V: TRBV3-1/TRBV3-2
J: TRBJ2-2
size: NA
D: TRBD2
DNA: TGTGCCAGCAGCTTAAGTAGCGGGGACACCGGGGAGCTGTTTTTT
CDR3: CASSLSSGDTGELFF

V: TRBV28
J: TRBJ2-1
size: once
D: TRBD2
DNA: TGTGCCAGCAGTCCCGGGACTAGCGGGATTGAGCAGTTCTTC
CDR3: CASSPGTSGIEQFF

V: TRBV14
J: TRBJ1-6
size: few
D: NA
DNA: TGTGCCAGCGCTTACAGGGAGGGTTCACCCCTCCACTTT
CDR3: CASAYREGSPLHF

V: TRBV7-9
J: TRBJ1-6
size: NA
D: NA
DNA: TGTGCCAGCAGCTTAGAGATTTCCAGGGGCAATTCACCCCTCCACTTT
CDR3: CASSLEISRGNSPLHF

V: TRBV27
J: TRBJ1-1
size: once
D: TRBD1
DNA: TGTGCCAGCACCTCATGGGACAGCGGGACTGAAGCTTTCTTT
CDR3: CASTSWDSGTEAFF

V: TRBV27
J: TRBJ1-4
size: NA
D: TRBD1
DNA: TGTGCCAGCAGTTTATCGGAGACAGGGCTTAATGAAAAACTGTTTTTT
CDR3: CASSLSETGLNEKLFF

V: TRBV7-9
J: TRBJ1-2
size: NA
D: NA
DNA: TGTGCCAGCAGCTTGAGAGGGAAAACCCATGGCTACACCTTC
CDR3: CASSLRGKTHGYTF

V: TRBV14
J: TRBJ1-1
size: NA
D: TRBD1
DNA: TGTGCCAGCAGCCAAGATGCTGTTGGGACAGGGGACCCCTGGAACACTGAAGCTTTCTTT
CDR3: CASSQDAVGTGDPWNTEAFF

V: TRBV12-5
J: TRBJ2-4
size: once
D: NA
DNA: TGTGCTAGTGGTTTCGGGACTGGTATTGACATTCAGTACTTC
CDR3: CASGFGTGIDIQYF

V: TRBV5-4
J: TRBJ1-2
size: NA
D: NA
DNA: TGTGCCAGCAGCTTATCAGGGTTACAGTATGGCTACACCTTC
CDR3: CASSLSGLQYGYTF

V: TRBV4-1
J: TRBJ2-1
size: NA
D: TRBD1
DNA: TGCGCCAGCACCTTGACCTTACAGGGGGCCAATGAGCAGTTCTTC
CDR3: CASTLTLQGANEQFF

V: TRBV29-1
J: TRBJ2-7
size: NA
D: TRBD1
DNA: TGCAGCGTAGCAGGGACAGGGGAAGAAGGGTCCTACGAGCAGTACTTC
CDR3: CSVAGTGEEGSYEQYF

V: TRBV13
J: TRBJ2-1
size: few
D: TRBD2
DNA: TGTGCCAGCAGCCCCCGGGGAAGCGGGAGGCACAATGAGCAGTTCTTC
CDR3: CASSPRGSGRHNEQFF

V: TRBV4-1
J: TRBJ2-1
size: NA
D: NA
DNA: TGCGCCAGCAGCCAGCCGACAAGGGGGAGGGGCAATGAGCAGTTCTTC
CDR3: CASSQPTRGRGNEQFF

V: TRBV20-1
J: TRBJ1-5
size: NA
D: NA
DNA: TGCAGTGCTAGTCCTGGGGGGAGAACTCAGCCCCAGCATTTT
CDR3: CSASPGGRTQPQHF

V: TRBV7-2
J: TRBJ2-1
size: NA
D: TRBD2
DNA: TGTGCCAGCAGCTTAGCGCGGGGGCGGGGGGTTGGCAATGAGCAGTTCTTC
CDR3: CASSLARGRGVGNEQFF

V: TRBV20-1
J: TRBJ1-5
size: NA
D: TRBD1
DNA: TGCAGTGCTACTGACAGGGGCCCCGGGCAGCCCCAGCATTTT
CDR3: CSATDRGPGQPQHF

V: TRBV6-5
J: TRBJ2-7
size: NA
D: NA
DNA: TGTGCCAGCAGTTCCGGGACAGCGGGCTCCTACGAGCAGTACTTC
CDR3: CASSSGTAGSYEQYF

V: TRBV3-1/TRBV3-2
J: TRBJ1-4
size: once
D: NA
DNA: TGTGCCAGCAGCACCCGCGGGCAGGGGATTAATGAAAAACTGTTTTTT
CDR3: CASSTRGQGINEKLFF

V: TRBV27
J: TRBJ2-1
size: once
D: TRBD1
DNA: TGTGCCAGCAGCCGGGACAGGGGTTACAATGAGCAGTTCTTC
CDR3: CASSRDRGYNEQFF

V: TRBV5-8
J: TRBJ1-1
size: NA
D: NA
DNA: TGTGCCAGCAGCTTATTACCCCGGACTGAAGCTTTCTTT
CDR3: CASSLLPRTEAFF

V: TRBV28
J: TRBJ1-1
size: NA
D: NA
DNA: TGTGCCAGCAGTACCCTTCAGGATGTGAACACTGAAGCTTTCTTT
CDR3: CASSTLQDVNTEAFF

V: TRBV24-1
J: TRBJ2-3
size: NA
D: NA
DNA: TGTGCCACCAGTGCCCGAGTGAGCACAGATACGCAGTATTTT
CDR3: CATSARVSTDTQYF

V: TRBV6-5
J: TRBJ2-7
size: NA
D: NA
DNA: TGTGCCAGCAGTTACTCGGTCCCACGACTCTACGAGCAGTACTTC
CDR3: CASSYSVPRLYEQYF

V: TRBV2
J: TRBJ1-2
size: NA
D: TRBD1
DNA: TGTGCCAGCGCGACCCAGGGGGGCTATGGCTACACCTTC
CDR3: CASATQGGYGYTF

V: TRBV27
J: TRBJ1-3
size: NA
D: NA
DNA: TGTGCCAGCACCCCTGCATGGGGGCGGCTCTCCGGTTCTGGAAACACCATATATTTT
CDR3: CASTPAWGRLSGSGNTIYF

V: TRBV19
J: TRBJ1-1
size: once
D: NA
DNA: TGTGCCAGTTCCTCTACCTCCAAGGGACACCTGAACACTGAAGCTTTCTTT
CDR3: CASSSTSKGHLNTEAFF

V: TRBV11-3
J: TRBJ1-1
size: NA
D: NA
DNA: TGTGCCAGCAGCTTATCGCAGGGCACTGAAGCTTTCTTT
CDR3: CASSLSQGTEAFF

V: TRBV6-5
J: TRBJ2-7
size: NA
D: NA
DNA: TGTGCCAGCAGTAAGGGGTCTCGGCAGTACTTC
CDR3: CASSKGSRQYF

V: TRBV4-1
J: TRBJ1-2
size: NA
D: NA
DNA: TGCGCCAGCAGCGTTGACAGCCGCTATGGCTACACCTTC
CDR3: CASSVDSRYGYTF

V: TRBV28
J: TRBJ1-1
size: NA
D: NA
DNA: TGTGCCAGCAGCATAAAAGGGGGTACGGCTTTCTTT
CDR3: CASSIKGGTAFF

V: TRBV6-5
J: TRBJ1-2
size: NA
D: TRBD1
DNA: TGTGCCAGCAGTTACCGAGGGACAGGTGGTTATGGCTACACCTTC
CDR3: CASSYRGTGGYGYTF

V: TRBV28
J: TRBJ1-2
size: few
D: NA
DNA: TGTGCCAGCGGGAGGGAAGCTGGCTACACCTTC
CDR3: CASGREAGYTF

V: TRBV5-4
J: TRBJ2-3
size: NA
D: TRBD2
DNA: TGTGCCAGCAGCTTAGCGACGGGGGGAACAGATACGCAGTATTTT
CDR3: CASSLATGGTDTQYF

V: TRBV9
J: TRBJ1-1
size: NA
D: NA
DNA: TGTGCCAGCAGCGTAGTTTTACGGGAGAAAGCTTTCTTT
CDR3: CASSVVLREKAFF

V: TRBV19
J: TRBJ2-4
size: once
D: TRBD1
DNA: TGTGCCAGTAGTTATCCCCCCGGACAGGGAACCAAAAACATTCAGTACTTC
CDR3: CASSYPPGQGTKNIQYF

V: TRBV5-4
J: TRBJ2-3
size: NA
D: NA
DNA: TGTGCCAGCAGTCCGAGAGGGGGTCCCCGAGGTGCAGATACGCAGTATTTT
CDR3: CASSPRGGPRGADTQYF

V: TRBV18
J: TRBJ2-7
size: NA
D: TRBD2
DNA: TGTGCCAGCTCACCTCCGGGACTAGCGATAGTAAGCTCCTACGAGCAGTACTTC
CDR3: CASSPPGLAIVSSYEQYF

V: TRBV5-5
J: TRBJ1-2
size: NA
D: NA
DNA: TGTGCCAGCAGCTTGAGGGGGTGGGACTATGGCTACACCTTC
CDR3: CASSLRGWDYGYTF

V: TRBV29-1
J: TRBJ1-5
size: NA
D: NA
DNA: TGCAGCGGAGGGACAAACAATCAGCCCCAGCATTTT
CDR3: CSGGTNNQPQHF

V: TRBV6-5
J: TRBJ1-4
size: NA
D: TRBD1
DNA: TGTGCCAGCAAGGACAGGGGGCTTAGTAATGAAAAACTGTTTTTT
CDR3: CASKDRGLSNEKLFF

V: TRBV29-1
J: TRBJ1-1
size: NA
D: NA
DNA: TGCAGCGTTGTAGGCAGGGGCCACCAAACGAACACTGAAGCTTTCTTT
CDR3: CSVVGRGHQTNTEAFF

V: TRBV24-1
J: TRBJ2-1
size: NA
D: TRBD2
DNA: TGTGCCACCAGTGATTTAGGCGGGAGCAGTCCTGAGCAGTTCTTC
CDR3: CATSDLGGSSPEQFF

V: TRBV7-9
J: TRBJ2-1
size: NA
D: NA
DNA: TGTGCCGCGGCCTCTGGCGGGGGCACAGACAATGAGCAGTTCTTC
CDR3: CAAASGGGTDNEQFF

V: TRBV6-5
J: TRBJ2-2
size: NA
D: TRBD2
DNA: TGTGCCAGCTTAGCGGGAGGCAACACCGGGGAGCTGTTTTTT
CDR3: CASLAGGNTGELFF

V: TRBV19
J: TRBJ1-3
size: few
D: TRBD1
DNA: TGTGCCAGTAGTACATACACAGGGGTCTCTGGAAACACCATATATTTT
CDR3: CASSTYTGVSGNTIYF

V: TRBV27
J: TRBJ2-1
size: NA
D: TRBD2
DNA: TGTGCCAGCAGTTTATCGAAAAGTCGCGGGAGGACCTACAATGAGCAGTTCTTC
CDR3: CASSLSKSRGRTYNEQFF

V: TRBV5-5
J: TRBJ2-7
size: NA
D: TRBD1
DNA: TGTGCCAGCGGCTCGAGGGGCGACAGGGGGCAGTACTTC
CDR3: CASGSRGDRGQYF